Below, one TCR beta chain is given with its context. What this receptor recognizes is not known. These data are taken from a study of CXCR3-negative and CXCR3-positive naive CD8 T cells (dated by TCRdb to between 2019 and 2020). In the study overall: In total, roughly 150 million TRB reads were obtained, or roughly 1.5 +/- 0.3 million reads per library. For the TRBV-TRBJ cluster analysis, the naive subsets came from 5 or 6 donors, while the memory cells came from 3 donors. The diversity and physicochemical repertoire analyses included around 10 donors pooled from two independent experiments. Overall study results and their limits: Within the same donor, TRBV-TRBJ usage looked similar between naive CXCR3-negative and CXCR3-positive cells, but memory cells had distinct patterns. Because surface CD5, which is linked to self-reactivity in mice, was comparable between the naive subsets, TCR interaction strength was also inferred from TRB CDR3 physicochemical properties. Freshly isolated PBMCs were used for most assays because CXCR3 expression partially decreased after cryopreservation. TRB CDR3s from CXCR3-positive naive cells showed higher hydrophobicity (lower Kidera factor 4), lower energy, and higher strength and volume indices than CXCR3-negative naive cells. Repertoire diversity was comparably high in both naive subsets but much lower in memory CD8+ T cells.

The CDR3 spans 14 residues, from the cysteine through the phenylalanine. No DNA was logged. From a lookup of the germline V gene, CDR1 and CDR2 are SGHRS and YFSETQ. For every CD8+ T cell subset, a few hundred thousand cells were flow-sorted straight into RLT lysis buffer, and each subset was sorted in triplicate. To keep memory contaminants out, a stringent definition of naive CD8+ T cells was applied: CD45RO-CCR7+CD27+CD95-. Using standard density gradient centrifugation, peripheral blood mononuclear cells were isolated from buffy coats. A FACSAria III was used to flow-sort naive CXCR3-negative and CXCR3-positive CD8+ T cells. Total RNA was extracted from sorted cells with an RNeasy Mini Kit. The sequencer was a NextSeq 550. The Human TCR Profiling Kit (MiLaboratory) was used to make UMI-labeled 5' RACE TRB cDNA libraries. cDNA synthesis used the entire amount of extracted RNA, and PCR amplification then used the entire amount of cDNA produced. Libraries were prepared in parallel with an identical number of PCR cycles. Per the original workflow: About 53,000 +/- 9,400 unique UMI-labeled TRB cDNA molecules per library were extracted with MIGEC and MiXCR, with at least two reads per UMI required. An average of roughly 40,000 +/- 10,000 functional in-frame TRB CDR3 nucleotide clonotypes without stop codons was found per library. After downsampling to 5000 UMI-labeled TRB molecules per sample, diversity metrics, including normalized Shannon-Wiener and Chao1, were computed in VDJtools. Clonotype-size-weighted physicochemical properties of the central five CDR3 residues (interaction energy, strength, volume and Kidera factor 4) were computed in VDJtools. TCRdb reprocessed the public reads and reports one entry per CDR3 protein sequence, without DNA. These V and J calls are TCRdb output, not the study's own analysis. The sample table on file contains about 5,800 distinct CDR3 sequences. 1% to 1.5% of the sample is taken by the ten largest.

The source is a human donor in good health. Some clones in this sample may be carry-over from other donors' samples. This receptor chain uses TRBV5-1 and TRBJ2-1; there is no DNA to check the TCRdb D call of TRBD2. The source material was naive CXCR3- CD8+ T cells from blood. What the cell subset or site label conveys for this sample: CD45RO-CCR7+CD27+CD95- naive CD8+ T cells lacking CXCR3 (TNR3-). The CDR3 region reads CASSPTSPGNEQFF.